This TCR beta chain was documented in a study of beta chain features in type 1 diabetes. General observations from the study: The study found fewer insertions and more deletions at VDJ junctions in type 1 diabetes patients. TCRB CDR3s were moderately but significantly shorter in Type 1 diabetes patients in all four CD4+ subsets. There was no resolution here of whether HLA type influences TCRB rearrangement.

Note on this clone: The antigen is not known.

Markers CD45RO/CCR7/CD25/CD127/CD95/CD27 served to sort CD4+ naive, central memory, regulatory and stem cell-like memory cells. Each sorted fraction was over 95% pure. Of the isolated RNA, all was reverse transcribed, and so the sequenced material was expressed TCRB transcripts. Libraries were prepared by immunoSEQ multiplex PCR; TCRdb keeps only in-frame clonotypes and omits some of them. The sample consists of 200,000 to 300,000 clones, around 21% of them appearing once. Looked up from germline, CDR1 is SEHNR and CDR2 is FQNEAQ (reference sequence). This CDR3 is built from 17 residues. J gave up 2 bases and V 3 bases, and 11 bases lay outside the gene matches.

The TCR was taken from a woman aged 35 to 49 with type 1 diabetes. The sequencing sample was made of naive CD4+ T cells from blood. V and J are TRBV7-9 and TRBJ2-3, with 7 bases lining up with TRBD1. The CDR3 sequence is CASSFAGRGTDTDTQYF. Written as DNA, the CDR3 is TGTGCCAGCAGCTTCGCCGGCAGGGGGACAGACACAGATACGCAGTATTTT.